This TCR beta chain was sequenced during a study of shared clonotypes between healthy human individuals. Clones were sequenced by immunoSEQ multiplex PCR, and TCRdb holds only the in-frame ones, with some missing. The sample has roughly 720,000 clones; 90% are singletons. V gave up 4 bases and J gave up 7 bases; unmatched junction bases: 8. This CDR3 spans 14 amino acids. The V gene's germline CDR1 is SGDLS and CDR2 YYNGEE. CD8 memory was a combination of CD45RO+ cells and CCR7-negative CD45RA+ TemRA cells. The sequencing input was memory CD8+ T cells from PBMCs. The subset denotes: CD45RO+ cells pooled with CCR7-negative TemRA cells. The origin of this receptor is a man aged 18 to 35 in good health. Some clones in this sample may be carry-over from other donors' samples. The rearrangement joins TRBV9 to TRBJ2-1; 7 bases agree with TRBD1. The CDR3 spells CASSPSTGTNEQFF. CDR3 in DNA: TGTGCCAGCAGCCCCTCGACAGGGACGAATGAGCAGTTCTTC.